These T cell receptor beta chains were read from a single sample in a study of blood T cell repertoires in COVID-19. The repertoire was sequenced with immunoSEQ multiplex PCR; TCRdb's copy has only in-frame clones and lacks some. The repertoire consists of 160,000 or so clones, with about four fifths occurring once and the leading ten covering 6.5%. Specimen: peripheral blood. The receptors were gathered from a man aged 65-85 years with active or convalescent COVID-19. Each CDR3 is given with its conserved first and last residue. Fields, in order: CDR3 DNA, CDR3 protein, J gene, V gene, CDR3 length, clone size, D gene. The D gene is left open where the match is weak. Clone sizes are given selectively: once, few, many, or a class where the clone is expanded.

TGTGCCAGCAGTTACTCTCGCGGGGGGGCCGATGAGCAGTTCTTC CASSYSRGGADEQFF TRBJ2-1 TRBV6-5 15 . TRBD2
TGTGCCAGCCGCCCCCGAGGGGGCTACTATGGCTACACCTTC CASRPRGGYYGYTF TRBJ1-2 TRBV18 14 . TRBD1
TGTGCCAGCAGTTTAGAGGGGTATGGCTACACCTTC CASSLEGYGYTF TRBJ1-2 TRBV12-3/TRBV12-4 12 . .
TGTGCCAGCAGCTCCCGTCAGGGAGGGGGGAACACTGAAGCTTTCTTT CASSSRQGGGNTEAFF TRBJ1-1 TRBV7-9 16 . .
TGTGCCAGCTCACGCACTACCGGGACAGGCTCTGAAGCTTTCTTT CASSRTTGTGSEAFF TRBJ1-1 TRBV18 15 . TRBD1
TGTGCCAGCAGCCGAGGCAGCTCCTATAATTCACCCCTCCACTTT CASSRGSSYNSPLHF TRBJ1-6 TRBV3-1/TRBV3-2 15 . .
TGTGCCAGCCACTCCACCCCTAATGAAAAACTGTTTTTT CASHSTPNEKLFF TRBJ1-4 TRBV6-5 13 . .
TGTGCCAGCAGCGCGGACAGGGGGAACGGAAACACCATATATTTT CASSADRGNGNTIYF TRBJ1-3 TRBV2 15 . TRBD1
TGTGCCAGCAGCTCTCAGGGGATAGAAAAACTGTTTTTT CASSSQGIEKLFF TRBJ1-4 TRBV7-9 13 . .
TGTGCCAGCTCACCCGGGACAGGGTCCTTTCATGGCTACACCTTC CASSPGTGSFHGYTF TRBJ1-2 TRBV18 15 . TRBD1
TGTGCCAGCCAACTAGCGGGAGAAGATACGCAGTATTTT CASQLAGEDTQYF TRBJ2-3 TRBV7-9 13 . TRBD2
TGTGCCAGTAGTCCAGGTCGGATTGGCAATCAGCCCCAGCATTTT CASSPGRIGNQPQHF TRBJ1-5 TRBV19 15 . .
TGTGCCAGCAGTGAACCTATTACAGGTAGCTCCTACAATGAGCAGTTCTTC CASSEPITGSSYNEQFF TRBJ2-1 TRBV2 17 few .
TGTGCCAGCAGGCCCAGGGCGGGGAGCACAGATACGCAGTATTTT CASRPRAGSTDTQYF TRBJ2-3 TRBV7-2 15 once .
TGTGCCAGCAGTCCGGCCGAAAGGGGTTCACCCCTCCACTTT CASSPAERGSPLHF TRBJ1-6 TRBV28 14 . .
TGTGCCAGCAGTTTCCACCCTAGCGGGAGGCCCCAAGAGACCCAGTACTTC CASSFHPSGRPQETQYF TRBJ2-5 TRBV27 17 . TRBD2
TGTGCCAGCAGTTCCCGGACACGGCTCTCTGGGGCCAACGTCCTGACTTTC CASSSRTRLSGANVLTF TRBJ2-6 TRBV27 17 . .
TGTGCCAGCAGTCGTAGCGGGGGGACCGGCAATGAGCAGTTCTTC CASSRSGGTGNEQFF TRBJ2-1 TRBV6-5 15 . TRBD2
TGTGCCAGTTCTAGCGGGGGGCTTGATACGCAGTATTTT CASSSGGLDTQYF TRBJ2-3 TRBV19 13 few TRBD2
TGTGCCAGCAGCCTCTACGACTGGTCCGGAGGGCTGTTTTTT CASSLYDWSGGLFF TRBJ2-2 TRBV3-1/TRBV3-2 14 . .
TGTGCCTGGGCCCTGGGGGCGGGAGGGCCCTCTGCCTACAATGAGCAGTTCTTC CAWALGAGGPSAYNEQFF TRBJ2-1 TRBV30 18 . TRBD2
TGTGCCAGCTCACCACCGTCCATTTCCGAGCAGTACTTC CASSPPSISEQYF TRBJ2-7 TRBV18 13 . .
TGTGCCAGCAGCGGAAGACAGGGCCTTAATTCACCCCTCCACTTT CASSGRQGLNSPLHF TRBJ1-6 TRBV7-2 15 . TRBD1
TGTGCCAGCAGCTTGGAGGGGACCTACGAGCAGTACTTC CASSLEGTYEQYF TRBJ2-7 TRBV5-4 13 . .
TGTGCCAGCATGAAGGAGATTTCGGGTGGCTACACCTTC CASMKEISGGYTF TRBJ1-2 TRBV2 13 . .
TGTGCCAGCAGCTTGACTAAGACCCGCATTAGTGGGTTGTGGGGCTACACCTTC CASSLTKTRISGLWGYTF TRBJ1-2 TRBV7-2 18 . .
TGTGCCAGCAGCTTGGTTAGCGGGGGTCCCACAGATACGCAGTATTTT CASSLVSGGPTDTQYF TRBJ2-3 TRBV5-4 16 few TRBD2
TGTGCCAGTAGCGGGAGGTTTCAAGGCGAGCAGTTCTTC CASSGRFQGEQFF TRBJ2-1 TRBV6-5 13 . TRBD2
TGTGCCAGCAGTTACTCAAGGGGAGCGGGGGATTATGGCTACACCTTC CASSYSRGAGDYGYTF TRBJ1-2 TRBV6-5 16 . .
TGTGCCAGCAGCCAAGATCTAGCGGGAGGGCCGCAAGATACGCAGTATTTT CASSQDLAGGPQDTQYF TRBJ2-3 TRBV3-1/TRBV3-2 17 . TRBD2
TGTGCCTGGAGCGTAGCAGGGTCCTACGAGCAGTACTTC CAWSVAGSYEQYF TRBJ2-7 TRBV30 13 . .
TGTGCCAGCAGTTTAGGGGGGGGTCAGCCCCAGCATTTT CASSLGGGQPQHF TRBJ1-5 TRBV9 13 many .
TGTGCCAGCAGCCCGCCCCGGACAGGGGAAATGGGTGAGCAGTTCTTC CASSPPRTGEMGEQFF TRBJ2-1 TRBV6-6 16 . TRBD1
TGCGCCAGCAGCCCGGGGGGCGCTTCTACAGATACGCAGTATTTT CASSPGGASTDTQYF TRBJ2-3 TRBV5-1 15 . .
TGCGCCAGCAGCCAAGCCGACAGGGAAAGGGCCCAGTACTTC CASSQADRERAQYF TRBJ2-5 TRBV4-1 14 . TRBD1
TGTGCCAGCAGCTTTACAGGGGGCTTTAGCACAGATACGCAGTATTTT CASSFTGGFSTDTQYF TRBJ2-3 TRBV7-9 16 . TRBD1
TGTGCCAGCAGTTCGGACAGGGGCTATGGCTACACCTTC CASSSDRGYGYTF TRBJ1-2 TRBV6-5 13 . TRBD1
TGTGCCAGCAGCTTAGCCCGGACAGGGGCGCACACTGAAGCTTTCTTT CASSLARTGAHTEAFF TRBJ1-1 TRBV7-8 16 few TRBD1
TGTGCCAGCTACGGGACAGTAAACTATGGCTACACCTTC CASYGTVNYGYTF TRBJ1-2 TRBV6-5 13 . TRBD1
TGTGCCAGCAGCCCAAGCGGGGCGGGCCTGGCAGAGACCCAGTACTTC CASSPSGAGLAETQYF TRBJ2-5 TRBV9 16 . TRBD2
TGTGCCGCCCCACAGGGTACCACTGAAGCTTTCTTT CAAPQGTTEAFF TRBJ1-1 TRBV10-3 12 . .
TGTGCCACCAGTGATAGGGGGAGCGGGAGCTCCTACAATGAGCAGTTCTTC CATSDRGSGSSYNEQFF TRBJ2-1 TRBV24-1 17 . TRBD2
TGCGCCAGCAGGGGTAGCCAGACGGATTATAATTCACCCCTCCACTTT CASRGSQTDYNSPLHF TRBJ1-6 TRBV10-1 16 few .
TGTGCCAGCAGCCAGACAGATCAAGAGACCCAGTACTTC CASSQTDQETQYF TRBJ2-5 TRBV3-1/TRBV3-2 13 . .
TGTGCCAGCAGCTCGGGACAGGCCGAACGACTCGGGGCCAACGTCCTGACTTTC CASSSGQAERLGANVLTF TRBJ2-6 TRBV5-4 18 . TRBD1
TGTGCCAGCAGCCTGCGGGCCACGGGGAATGAGCAGTTCTTC CASSLRATGNEQFF TRBJ2-1 TRBV7-9 14 . .
TGTGCCAGCAGGGAGGGGGGGCTAAACTATGGCTACACCTTC CASREGGLNYGYTF TRBJ1-2 TRBV7-2 14 . .
TGTGCCACCAGCAGAGATTTGGCAGGAGGGGCCTACGAGCAGTACTTC CATSRDLAGGAYEQYF TRBJ2-7 TRBV15 16 . .
TGCGCCAGCAGCCAACGACTAGCGGGAGTTGTCACCGGGGAGCTGTTTTTT CASSQRLAGVVTGELFF TRBJ2-2 TRBV4-1 17 many TRBD2
TGTGCCAGCAGCCAGGCCTTTTACTCTGGAAACACCATATATTTT CASSQAFYSGNTIYF TRBJ1-3 TRBV3-1/TRBV3-2 15 . .